The clone carrying this T cell receptor beta chain was found many times. Its specificity is unknown. CDR3 length: 15 amino acids. Germline V lookup: CDR1 SGHTA, CDR2 FQGNSA. V lost 4 bases and J lost 2, with 14 bases in between. The data stem from a study of T cell repertoires in cytomegalovirus infection. MiXCR, applied by TCRdb to the reads, yields one record per CDR3 protein. The sample shows just over 300,000 distinct CDR3 sequences, 17% of them seen only once. Study outcomes and limitations: Clonotypes of TCR beta that were HLA-C-restricted and CMV-specific dominated the ex vivo response.

V is TRBV7-2 and J is TRBJ1-2; no clear D gene. The TCR originated in a human donor in good health (CMV status not recorded). Some clones in this sample may be carry-over from other donors' samples. Sequenced: PBMCs. CDR3 coding DNA: TGTGCCAGCAGCTCAGGTTATTGGAACAACTATGGCTACACCTTC. This codes for CASSSGYWNNYGYTF.